The 17 T cell receptor beta chains below all came from one sample that was sequenced in a study of siplizumab effects on memory and regulatory T cells. Data came from immunoSEQ multiplex PCR; TCRdb stores just in-frame clones and leaves some out. This repertoire shows under 100,000 clones, over 90% found once; its top ten account for approximately 1.5%. Sequencing was carried out using non-Treg CD4+ T cells sorted from blood. These receptors came from a human donor in good health.

In regard to this clone: One junction end does not reproduce the germline sequence, and a read error may be involved. This chain joins TRBV28 and TRBJ1-1; D is unclear. This CDR3 region has 12 residues. Looked up from germline, CDR1 is MDHEN and CDR2 is SYDVKM. The CDR3, as DNA: TGTGCCAGCAGTTCCCCGCGGAGTTCCGTGTCCTTT. Its protein product is CASSSPRSSVSF.

CDR3 DNA sequence: TGTGCCTGGGGCCATGACAGGGGAAGCAATCAGCCCCAGCATTTT. Translation: CAWGHDRGSNQPQHF. The V and J genes are TRBV30 and TRBJ1-5, with 8 positions matching TRBD1. Germline CDR1 GTSNPN, CDR2 SVGIG (reference sequence). Trimming at V came to 5 bases and at J to 1 base, leaving 7 bases not matched to a gene. The CDR3 sequence is 15 residues long. Full variable domain (rest looked up from reference TRBV30 and TRBJ1-5): SQTIHQWPATLVQPVGSPLSLECTVEGTSNPNLYWYRQAAGRGLQLLFYSVGIGQISSEVPQNLSASRPQDRQFILSSKKLLLSDSGFYLCAWGHDRGSNQPQHFGDGTRLSIL.

This clone was seen a few times. V and J are TRBV7-9 and TRBJ2-7; 7 nucleotides align to TRBD1. The CDR3 covers 13 residues. The V and J ends lost 6 bases and 1 base, in that order; junction bases with no gene match: 3. Germline-derived CDR1 and CDR2 are SEHNR and FQNEAQ (reference sequence). The CDR3 DNA reads TGTGCCAGCAGTCAGACAGGGTCCTACGAGCAGTACTTC. Protein product: CASSQTGSYEQYF.

This chain uses TRBV10-3 with TRBJ1-1, with 7 bases aligning to TRBD1. This CDR3 is built from 16 residues. Trimming cost V 3 bases and J 4 bases; bases outside gene matches: 11. CDR1 is ENHRY, CDR2 SYGVKD, per germline. CDR3 protein: CAISDPGSYRGTEAFF. The CDR3, as DNA: TGTGCCATCAGTGATCCCGGATCTTACAGGGGCACTGAAGCTTTCTTT.

J is TRBJ2-7 and V is TRBV4-1; TRBD2 might be the D (6 bases). Trimming cost V 5 bases and J 2 bases, with 13 bases left between them. This CDR3 spans 14 amino acids. CDR1 and CDR2 (germline): MGHRA, YSYEKL. CDR3 in DNA: TGCGCCAGCAGCGGTTCACTAGCCCCCTACGAGCAGTACTTC. The encoded protein is CASSGSLAPYEQYF.

The chain carries TRBV28 and TRBJ2-2, with 9 positions matching TRBD2. This CDR3 spans 18 amino acids. Germline-derived CDR1 and CDR2 are MDHEN and SYDVKM. With V trimmed by 5 bases and J by 4 bases, 14 bases remained unmatched. CDR3 in DNA: TGTGCCAGCAGTCTAACCCTAATCAGCGGGAGGCCCACCGGGGAGCTGTTTTTT. Encoded protein: CASSLTLISGRPTGELFF.

The V call is TRBV5-4, the J call TRBJ2-1, with TRBD1 as a possible D gene (5 bases). The CDR3 consists of 14 residues. Germline V gene data show CDR1 as SGHNT and CDR2 as YYREEE (reference sequence). V shed 3 bases and J shed 5 bases, with 12 bases lying between them. The CDR3 region has the DNA TGTGCCAGCAGCTCCCAGGGTCTCAACAATGAGCAGTTCTTC. Translation: CASSSQGLNNEQFF.

J is TRBJ2-5 and V is TRBV2; tentatively, D is TRBD2 (5 bases). The germline V gene has CDR1 SNHLY and CDR2 FYNNEI. CDR3 length: 13 amino acids. V lost 2 bases to trimming and J lost 7 bases, with 11 bases between them. The CDR3 bases are TGTGCCAGCAGTGAATTCGGGGAAATGACCCAGTACTTC. Encoded protein: CASSEFGEMTQYF.

V gene TRBV28 combines with J gene TRBJ1-1; 7 bases fit TRBD1. V was clipped by 5 bases and J by 6 bases; unmatched bases: 9. Germline CDR1 MDHEN, CDR2 SYDVKM. The CDR3 covers 14 residues. The CDR3 DNA follows: TGTGCCAGCAGTCTCCTAGGGACAGTTGCTGAAGCTTTCTTT. Protein sequence: CASSLLGTVAEAFF. The complete variable domain, with remaining parts taken from reference TRBV28 and TRBJ1-1, reads DVKVTQSSRYLVKRTGEKVFLECVQDMDHENMFWYRQDPGLGLRLIYFSYDVKMKEKGDIPEGYSVSREKKERFSLILESASTNQTSMYLCASSLLGTVAEAFFGQGTRLTVV.

CDR3 amino acids: CASSPGLTGKTQYF. CDR3 sequence (DNA): TGTGCCAGCAGCCCCGGACTAACCGGAAAGACCCAGTACTTC. The V gene is TRBV7-9, the J gene TRBJ2-5, with D tentatively TRBD2 (6 bases). Germline CDR1 is SEHNR and CDR2 is FQNEAQ (reference sequence). The CDR3 is 14 amino acids. With 5 bases removed from V and 6 bases from J, the gap between germline ends came to 16 bases.

The chain employs TRBV11-3 and TRBJ2-7; D is tentatively TRBD1 or TRBD2 (5 bases each). The CDR3 contains 13 residues. The ends were cut back, 5 bases at V and 2 bases at J, with 10 bases in the middle. Germline V gene data show CDR1 as SGHNT and CDR2 as YENEEA. The CDR3 is CASSRDLAYEQYF. CDR3 bases: TGTGCCAGCAGCCGGGACCTCGCCTACGAGCAGTACTTC.

The chain carries TRBV18 and TRBJ1-1; D might be TRBD1 (5 bases). Germline values: CDR1 KGHSH, CDR2 LQKENI. The CDR3 consists of 15 residues. V shed 3 bases and J shed 1 base, with 12 bases lying between them. In nucleotides, the CDR3 is TGTGCCAGCTCACCCCTAACAGGCACGAACACTGAAGCTTTCTTT. Its translation is CASSPLTGTNTEAFF. Drawing the rest from reference TRBV18 and TRBJ1-1, the complete variable domain is NAGVMQNPRHLVRRRGQEARLRCSPMKGHSHVYWYRQLPEEGLKFMVYLQKENIIDESGMPKERFSAEFPKEGPSILRIQQVVRGDSAAYFCASSPLTGTNTEAFFGQGTRLTVV.

The rearrangement links TRBV27 to TRBJ2-3; the D is unclear. The CDR3 totals 15 residues. Trimming took off 7 bases at V and 1 base at J, with 15 bases between the two ends. The germline gives CDR1 MNHEY, CDR2 SMNVEV (reference sequence). The CDR3 loop is CASISESRGTDTQYF. CDR3 nucleotides: TGTGCCAGCATCTCAGAATCCCGAGGCACAGATACGCAGTATTTT.

The rearrangement uses TRBV5-1 and TRBJ2-3; unclear D gene. The V and J ends lost 4 bases and 1 base respectively, with 16 bases between them. This CDR3 contains 16 residues. Germline loops: CDR1 SGHRS, CDR2 YFSETQ. The CDR3 region is CASSPTASSGTDTQYF. The DNA of the CDR3 is TGCGCCAGCAGCCCCACCGCAAGCTCTGGCACAGATACGCAGTATTTT.

The J gene is TRBJ2-2, the V gene TRBV9; 7 bases map to TRBD1. Germline V gives CDR1 SGDLS, CDR2 YYNGEE. V gave up 2 bases and J gave up 4 bases; unmatched junction bases: 2. The CDR3 runs to 14 residues. In nucleotides, the CDR3 is TGTGCCAGCAGCGTCGACAGGGCCACCGGGGAGCTGTTTTTT. It specifies CASSVDRATGELFF.

This chain links TRBV28 with TRBJ1-2; TRBD1 is a possible D gene (6 bases). Deletions cut 4 bases from V and 5 bases from J, with 20 bases between. Looked up from germline, CDR1 is MDHEN and CDR2 is SYDVKM. This CDR3 contains 16 residues. As DNA, the CDR3 is TGTGCCAGCAGTTCCCCGCAGGCCCGGAGGGGGTATGGCTACACCTTC. Its protein product is CASSSPQARRGYGYTF.

V is TRBV2 and J is TRBJ2-3; no reliable D call. Trimming took 9 bases from V and 5 from J, leaving 3 bases between them. Germline V CDR1 and CDR2: SNHLY, FYNNEI. CDR3 length: 9 amino acids. CDR3 DNA: TGTGCCAGGGGAGATACGCAGTATTTT. Residues: CARGDTQYF.